This T cell receptor beta chain was sequenced in a study of blood T cell repertoires in COVID-19. In the study overall: Acute and convalescent COVID-19 specimens originated in the United States, Italy and Spain. Nucleic acid was either cDNA or gDNA, and it came from T cells, B-cell-depleted T cells, or PBMCs.

Study processing details: From reference gene primer amplification, estimates of nucleated cell counts were derived. Libraries were prepared by immunoSEQ multiplex PCR; TCRdb keeps only in-frame clonotypes and omits some of them. V and J calls and clone size are those listed in that table; D and trimming were worked out from the DNA. The data show under 350,000 clones, with roughly 90% seen just once and 1.5% to 2% held by the top ten. V was trimmed by 3 bases and J by 4 bases, leaving 12 bases between them. The CDR3 is 14 amino acids. From germline, CDR1 is LGHDT and CDR2 YNNKEL (reference sequence). Enrolment of Seattle patients took place during active infection, and they were followed longitudinally.

Sequencing input: peripheral blood. The receptor was isolated from a woman between 25 and 40 years old with COVID-19, enrolled during active disease. The genes are TRBV3-1 (or the pseudogene TRBV3-2) and TRBJ1-2; D unclear. This CDR3 reads CASSHDDAGYGYTF. The CDR3 DNA is TGTGCCAGCAGCCATGACGACGCGGGCTATGGCTACACCTTC.